The clone carrying this T cell receptor beta chain was recorded only once. The antigen is undetermined. These data are taken from a study of shared clonotypes between healthy human individuals. Study-level background: For every donor, three CD4 naive, three CD4 memory, two CD8 naive and one CD8 memory plates were used. Study-wide findings and caveats: In the sorted subsets, rarefaction showed sequencing was incomplete despite large depth.

The test was conducted at deep level. Method: immunoSEQ multiplex PCR; TCRdb's copy keeps in-frame clones and lacks some. Found here are under 1 million clones, roughly 96% of them singletons; the top ten hold under 0.25%. CD45RO-negative cells were positively selected for CCR7, leaving out terminally differentiated effector memory CD45RA+ cells. The V end was cut by 5 bases, the J end by 4 bases, with 17 bases between. The CDR3 runs 15 residues. Germline assignment: CDR1 MNHEY and CDR2 SMNVEV (reference sequence). Sequencing was performed on naive CD8+ T cells sorted from blood. The chain employs TRBV27 and TRBJ1-2; D may be TRBD1 (6 bases). The receptor comes from a man aged 25 to 45 in good health. The CDR3 sequence is CASSPLTGSGYGYTF. The CDR3 DNA sequence: TGTGCCAGCAGTCCTTTAACAGGGTCGGGCTATGGCTACACCTTC.